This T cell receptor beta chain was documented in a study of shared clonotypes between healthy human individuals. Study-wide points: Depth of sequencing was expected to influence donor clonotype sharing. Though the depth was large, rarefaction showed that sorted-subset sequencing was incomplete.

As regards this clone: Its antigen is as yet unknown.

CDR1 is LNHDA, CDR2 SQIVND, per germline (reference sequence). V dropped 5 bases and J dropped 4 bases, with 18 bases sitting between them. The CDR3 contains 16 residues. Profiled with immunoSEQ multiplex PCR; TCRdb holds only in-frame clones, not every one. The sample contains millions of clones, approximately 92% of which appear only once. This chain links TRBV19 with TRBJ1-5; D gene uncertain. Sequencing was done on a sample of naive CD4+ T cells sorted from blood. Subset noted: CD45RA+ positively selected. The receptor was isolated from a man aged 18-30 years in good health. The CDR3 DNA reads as TGTGCCAGTAGTCCCTCCCTGGCGCCGAGGAATCAGCCCCAGCATTTT. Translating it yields CASSPSLAPRNQPQHF. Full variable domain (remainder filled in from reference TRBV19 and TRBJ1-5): DGGITQSPKYLFRKEGQNVTLSCEQNLNHDAMYWYRQDPGQGLRLIYYSQIVNDFQKGDIAEGYSVSREKKESFPLTVTSAQKNPTAFYLCASSPSLAPRNQPQHFGDGTRLSIL.